This TCR beta chain was obtained from a study of blood T cell repertoires in COVID-19. V lost 5 bases to trimming and J lost 2 bases, with 21 bases between them. The germline V gene has CDR1 SGHNT and CDR2 YENEEA. CDR3 length equals 17 residues. Generated by immunoSEQ multiplex PCR, the TCRdb table keeps only in-frame clones and is missing some. The profile covers tens of thousands of clones, with just under 85% appearing a single time and 28% taken by the ten largest. This clone has only one observation. The TCR originated in a man in his 70s with acute or convalescent COVID-19. Specimen: peripheral blood. This chain uses TRBV11-3 with TRBJ2-5; D is possibly TRBD1 (7 bases). The CDR3 DNA follows: TGTGCCAGCAGCCTCGGAGGGACCCCAGGGGGTCAAGAGACCCAGTACTTC. Protein sequence: CASSLGGTPGGQETQYF.